This T cell receptor beta chain appears in the sequencing data of a study of cytomegalovirus exposure and HLA in healthy donors. The CDR3 has 15 residues. Trimming stripped 4 bases from V and 4 bases from J, with 17 bases between. From germline, CDR1 is SGHRS and CDR2 YFSETQ. PCR primers comprised 60 Vbeta and 13 Jbeta primers. The assay was immunoSEQ multiplex PCR, and TCRdb's table has in-frame clones only and misses some. This table holds 100,000 to 130,000 clones, approximately 79% found once. The rearrangement links TRBV5-1 to TRBJ1-2, with a tentative D call TRBD1 (6 bases). The TCR sequence derives from a woman aged 40 to 50 in good health and CMV-seropositive. The source material was PBMCs. CDR3 amino acids: CASSIQGLHTYGYTF. Here the CDR3 DNA reads TGCGCCAGCAGCATACAGGGCCTTCACACCTATGGCTACACCTTC.